Given below is one T cell receptor beta chain in context. The data were obtained in a study of T cell changes during pregnancy in multiple sclerosis. The repertoire was sequenced with immunoSEQ multiplex PCR; TCRdb's copy has only in-frame clones and lacks some. The sample gives 37,000 or so clones, 90% of which show up once; 0.35% to 0.4% is in the top ten. This receptor was identified in a female donor with multiple sclerosis, enrolled in a pregnancy study. The sample consisted of CD4+ T cells from peripheral blood mononuclear cells, taken in the second trimester of pregnancy.

In DNA, the CDR3 is TGCGCCAGCAGCCAAGATCAGATTGAGCAGTTCTTC. Protein sequence: CASSQDQIEQFF. V is TRBV4-1 and J is TRBJ2-1; D not certain. Trimming removed 0 bases from V and 9 bases from J, with 6 bases in between. CDR3 length: 12 residues. The germline gives CDR1 MGHRA, CDR2 YSYEKL.